This TCR beta chain was documented in a study of technical replicates of blood from a few donors. Libraries were prepared by immunoSEQ multiplex PCR; TCRdb keeps only in-frame clonotypes and omits some of them. The sample lists over 60,000 clones, around 93% occurring once. This CDR3 region has 18 residues. The material sequenced was T cells isolated from PBMCs. The origin of this receptor is a human donor in good health. V usage is TRBV12-2 and J usage is TRBJ1-5; TRBD1 was called by the table and not checked on the DNA. TRBV12-2 is annotated as a pseudogene. CDR3 in DNA: TGTGCAAGTCGCTTATATTTACTCGGGACAGTCGGCAATCAGCCCCAGCATTTT. Translated, it gives CASRLYLLGTVGNQPQHF.